This T cell receptor (beta chain) was captured in a study of cytomegalovirus exposure and HLA in healthy donors. The study's findings and limits: A likely sequencing artifact accounted for one observed cluster of highly shared sequence variants. A previous analysis found most TCR beta V segments productive roughly 87% or roughly 30% of the time. In a later analysis, a genetic analysis reported fewer productive-TCR N-insertions in an Asian-associated ancestry cluster than the cohort average.

Details on this clone: Its antigen is not identified.

The germline V and J ends were trimmed by 0 bases and 3 bases, with 9 bases remaining between them. The CDR3 has 14 residues. The germline gives CDR1 KGHSH, CDR2 LQKENI. The PCR used 60 Vbeta and 13 Jbeta primers. Assay used: immunoSEQ multiplex PCR; TCRdb lists only in-frame clones, some missing. The sample lists some 150,000 clones, 79% seen once, with 6.5% to 7% in the top ten. This rearrangement joins TRBV18 to TRBJ2-7; no clear D gene. Material for sequencing was PBMCs. The receptor comes from a middle-aged woman in good health and CMV-seropositive. The CDR3 region is CASSPPNGVYEQYF. The CDR3 region has the DNA TGTGCCAGCTCACCACCGAATGGAGTCTACGAGCAGTACTTC.